This T cell receptor (beta chain) was sequenced for a study of T cell responses to AZD1222 COVID-19 vaccine. CDR1 SNHLY and CDR2 FYNNEI come from the germline V gene. This CDR3 comprises 15 residues. V lost 6 bases to trimming and J lost 9 bases; unmatched junction nucleotides: 12. Notes on this clone: The antigen is unknown.

Study findings and constraints: CD4 TCRs covered the whole spike, strongest at regions 160-218 and 743-854. Increases in Spike-specific TCR breadth and depth were seen after two AZD1222 doses.

Repertoires were generated with immunoSEQ multiplex PCR, while TCRdb's copy carries only in-frame clones and drops some. Of roughly 90,000 clones listed, 80% to 90% are singletons. Sequences were derived from peripheral blood, sampled on day 0 of AZD1222 vaccination. This sequence was found in an adult in good health. V and J are TRBV2 and TRBJ2-1, with 9 bases lining up with TRBD1. The CDR3 region is CASSRGDRAVSEQFF. CDR3 bases: TGTGCCAGCAGCCGCGGGGACAGGGCAGTAAGTGAGCAGTTCTTC. The whole variable domain, remainder taken from reference TRBV2 and TRBJ2-1, is EPEVTQTPSHQVTQMGQEVILRCVPISNHLYFYWYRQILGQKVEFLVSFYNNEISEKSEIFDDQFSVERPDGSNFTLKIRSTKLEDSAMYFCASSRGDRAVSEQFFGPGTRLTVL.